The next 12 T cell receptor beta chains were all read from a single sample in a study of CD8 T cells in Susac syndrome. The RNA input was about 0.5 to 1 ug, and it was reverse transcribed with random hexamers. MiXCR, applied by TCRdb to the immunoSEQ multiplex PCR reads, yields one record per CDR3 protein. Of 200,000 to 300,000 distinct CDR3 sequences listed, 90% to 96% are singletons. The specimen sequenced was CD4+ T cells from PBMCs. The receptors derive from a human donor with Susac syndrome.

The chain links TRBV29-1 to TRBJ1-4; D possibly corresponds to TRBD1 (5 bases). V was cut by 7 bases and J by 8 bases, with 8 bases left in between. The V gene's germline CDR1 is SQVTM and CDR2 ANQGSEA. This CDR3 has 10 amino acids. CDR3 sequence (DNA): TGCAGCGGCGGGACCGAAAAACTGTTTTTT. Amino acid sequence: CSGGTEKLFF.

This chain uses TRBV9 with TRBJ1-1; D is unresolved. Trimming removed 0 bases from V and 8 bases from J, with 11 bases in between. The germline V gene has CDR1 SGDLS and CDR2 YYNGEE. The CDR3 extends over 13 amino acids. The CDR3: CASSVVSGSEAFF. Here the CDR3 DNA reads TGTGCCAGCAGCGTAGTCAGTGGGTCGGAAGCTTTCTTT.

This sequence joins TRBV5-4 and TRBJ1-4, with D hard to call. V gave up 1 base and J gave up 2 bases, with 6 bases separating them. Germline assignment: CDR1 SGHNT and CDR2 YYREEE (reference sequence). This CDR3 is 14 amino acids long. CDR3 bases: TGTGCCAGCAGCTTGCGGGAGACTAATGAAAAACTGTTTTTT. Translation: CASSLRETNEKLFF.

DNA of the CDR3: TGTGCCAGCAGCCCCCTAGACAGGTCCTACAATGAGCAGTTCTTC. The encoded protein is CASSPLDRSYNEQFF. V gene TRBV11-3 combines with J gene TRBJ2-1, with D tentatively TRBD1 (6 bases). CDR1 SGHNT and CDR2 YENEEA come from the germline V gene. Trimming stripped 5 bases from V and 1 base from J, with 12 bases between. The CDR3 is 15 amino acids.

The V call is TRBV4-2, the J call TRBJ2-7, with a weak D call TRBD2 (6 bases). The CDR3 is 14 residues long. Germline-derived CDR1 and CDR2 are LGHNA and YNFKEQ. Between the trimmed V and J ends, which lost 4 bases and 6 bases, there was a span of 16 bases. As DNA, the CDR3 is TGTGCCAGCAGCCCGGGCGTGGGGGGACCCGAGCAGTACTTC. Its protein product is CASSPGVGGPEQYF.

The CDR3 DNA follows: TGTGCCTGGAGTGTACAAGGGGCAGAGACCCAGTACTTC. Translating it yields CAWSVQGAETQYF. This chain joins TRBV30 and TRBJ2-5; possibly TRBD1 for D (5 bases). Per germline, CDR1 GTSNPN and CDR2 SVGIG (reference sequence). The CDR3 contains 13 residues. V lost 0 bases, J lost 4 bases, and 9 bases lay in between.

In its sample, this clonotype was seen once. The chain recombines TRBV29-1 with TRBJ1-2; D call uncertain. Germline CDR1 is SQVTM and CDR2 is ANQGSEA. Trimming cost V 2 bases and J 4 bases, with 5 bases left between them. CDR3 length: 11 residues. CDR3 loop: CSVEPGYGYTF. DNA for the CDR3: TGCAGCGTTGAACCGGGCTATGGCTACACCTTC.

The J gene is TRBJ2-5, the V gene TRBV6-2 or TRBV6-3; no clear D gene. This CDR3 is built from 12 residues. CDR1 is MNHEY, CDR2 SVGEGT, per germline. The V gene lost 7 bases and the J gene lost 4 bases, with 10 bases spanning the gap. The CDR3, as DNA: TGTGCCAGCACATCCAGACGAGAGACCCAGTACTTC. It encodes CASTSRRETQYF.

The chain combines TRBV12-3 or TRBV12-4 with TRBJ1-1; unclear D gene. The CDR3 has 14 amino acids. V lost 0 bases and J lost 10, with 15 bases in between. The CDR3 reads CASSLALLVEGAFF. The CDR3 DNA follows: TGTGCCAGCAGTTTAGCACTTTTGGTGGAAGGAGCTTTCTTT.

The chain couples TRBV12-3 or TRBV12-4 to TRBJ1-5, with 8 bases lining up with TRBD1. Unmatched junction bases numbered 7, after V lost 7 bases and J lost 5 bases. CDR3 size: 14 residues. DNA of the CDR3: TGTGCCAGCAAGATGGGGACAGGTGATCAGCCCCAGCATTTT. Translated, it gives CASKMGTGDQPQHF.

V and J are TRBV15 and TRBJ2-1, with D tentatively TRBD2 (6 bases). Germline V gene sequence: CDR1 LNHNV, CDR2 YYDKDF (reference sequence). V lost 0 bases to trimming and J lost 9 bases, with 18 bases between them. This CDR3 region has 16 residues. The CDR3 region is CATSRDAGKGRIEQFF. Written as DNA, the CDR3 is TGTGCCACCAGCAGAGATGCGGGGAAGGGGAGGATTGAGCAGTTCTTC.

V gene TRBV19 combines with J gene TRBJ1-5, with D tentatively TRBD1 (6 bases). The V gene lost 2 bases and the J gene lost 1 base, with 6 bases spanning the gap. Germline V lookup: CDR1 LNHDA, CDR2 SQIVND (reference sequence). There are 14 residues in the CDR3. The CDR3 DNA sequence: TGTGCCAGTAGTATAACAGGGAGCAATCAGCCCCAGCATTTT. This translates into CASSITGSNQPQHF.